This passage covers 3 T cell receptor beta chains from one sample sequenced in a study of beta chain features in type 1 diabetes (dated by TCRdb to the late 2010s). Library method: the immunoSEQ multiplex PCR assay. The High Capacity cDNA Reverse Transcription Kit was used to reverse transcribe all of the isolated RNA, meaning that expressed TCRB transcripts were what got sequenced. TCRdb holds this immuneACCESS table with in-frame rearrangements only. Some clones are missing; in checked studies, unresolved V genes explain under half, and the rest has no known cause. Across this sample there are about 150,000 clones, with roughly 11% seen only once. About 2.1% of the sample is in the top ten clones. The sequencing sample was made of central memory CD4+ T cells from blood. These receptors were taken from a man aged 18-30 years in good health.

This clone is judged medium-sized (0.01 to 0.1%). V gene TRBV7-2 combines with J gene TRBJ2-1; 10 positions match TRBD2. From germline, CDR1 is SGHTA and CDR2 FQGNSA. This CDR3 has 15 residues. Trimming at V came to 5 bases and at J to 6 bases, leaving 7 bases not matched to a gene. CDR3 amino acids: CASSRAGGPGNEQFF. Written as DNA, the CDR3 is TGTGCCAGCAGCAGAGCGGGAGGGCCGGGCAATGAGCAGTTCTTC.

The sample holds a few counts of this clone. The chain links TRBV11-1 to TRBJ2-5; 7 bases line up with TRBD2. Germline assignment: CDR1 SGHAT and CDR2 FQDESV (reference sequence). V lost 3 bases and J lost 2; bases outside the gene matches: 6. There are 15 residues in the CDR3. The CDR3 DNA sequence: TGTGCCAGCAGCTTCGGGAGGACGGGGCAAGAGACCCAGTACTTC. This encodes CASSFGRTGQETQYF.

This clone was picked up many times. This chain links TRBV7-2 with TRBJ2-7, with 9 bases identical to TRBD1. The CDR3 is 14 amino acids. Germline V lookup: CDR1 SGHTA, CDR2 FQGNSA. V lost 5 bases to trimming and J lost 2 bases; unmatched junction nucleotides: 4. The CDR3, as DNA: TGTGCCAGCAGCCCGGACAGGGGTACCTACGAGCAGTACTTC. Its translation is CASSPDRGTYEQYF.